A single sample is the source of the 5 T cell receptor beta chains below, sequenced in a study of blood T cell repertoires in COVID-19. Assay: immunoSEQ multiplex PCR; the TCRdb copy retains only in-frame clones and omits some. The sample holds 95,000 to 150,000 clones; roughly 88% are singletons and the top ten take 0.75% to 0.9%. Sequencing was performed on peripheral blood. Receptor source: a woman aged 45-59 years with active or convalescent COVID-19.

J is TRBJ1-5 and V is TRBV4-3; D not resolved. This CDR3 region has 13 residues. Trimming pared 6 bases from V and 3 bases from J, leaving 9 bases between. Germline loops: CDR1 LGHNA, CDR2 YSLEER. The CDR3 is CASSREVNQPQHF. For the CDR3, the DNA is TGCGCCAGCAGTCGCGAGGTCAATCAGCCCCAGCATTTT.

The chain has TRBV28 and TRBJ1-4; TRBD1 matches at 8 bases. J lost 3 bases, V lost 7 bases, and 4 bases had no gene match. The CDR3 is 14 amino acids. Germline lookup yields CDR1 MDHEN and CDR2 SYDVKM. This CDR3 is CASITGGANEKLFF. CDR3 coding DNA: TGTGCCAGCATAACAGGGGGAGCTAATGAAAAACTGTTTTTT.

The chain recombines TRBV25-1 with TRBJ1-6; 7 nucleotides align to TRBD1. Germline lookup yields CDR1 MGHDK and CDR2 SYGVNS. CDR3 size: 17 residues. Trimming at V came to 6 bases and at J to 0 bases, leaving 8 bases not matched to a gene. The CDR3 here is CASRETGLSSYNSPLHF. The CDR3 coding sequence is TGTGCCAGCAGGGAGACAGGGTTAAGCTCCTATAATTCACCCCTCCACTTT.

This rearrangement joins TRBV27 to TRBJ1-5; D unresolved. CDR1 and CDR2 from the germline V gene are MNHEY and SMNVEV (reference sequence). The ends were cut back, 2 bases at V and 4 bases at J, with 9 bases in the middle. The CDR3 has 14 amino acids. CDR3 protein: CASSLGGENQPQHF. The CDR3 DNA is TGTGCCAGCAGTTTAGGTGGGGAGAATCAGCCCCAGCATTTT.

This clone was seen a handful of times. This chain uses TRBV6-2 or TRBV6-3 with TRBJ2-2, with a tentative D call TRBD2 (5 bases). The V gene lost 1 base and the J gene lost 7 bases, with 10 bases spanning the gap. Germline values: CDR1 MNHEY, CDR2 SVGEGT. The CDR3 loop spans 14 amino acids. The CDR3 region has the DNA TGTGCCAGCAGTTACTACCGGGGAGACGGGGAGCTGTTTTTT. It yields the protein CASSYYRGDGELFF.